Presented here are 21 T cell receptor beta chains from one specimen sequenced in a study of HIV-infected children after antiretroviral therapy interruption (dated by TCRdb to between 2018 and 2021). The library was prepared using 3' RACE. The instrument was an Illumina MiSeq. To correct PCR amplification bias, TCR libraries were generated from RNA with a 3' RACE protocol that used unique molecular identifiers. The public reads were reprocessed in TCRdb via fastp at Q25 and MiXCR, keeping in-frame beta chains. Rows are unified per CDR3 protein, each entry keeping the most common DNA and genes. The sample table holds about 15,000 distinct CDR3 sequences, of which around 3.7% were seen once. The ten most abundant clones make up approximately 5% of the sample. This specimen's treatment or condition label, interpreted: PENTA 11 planned treatment interruption arm or continuous ART arm. This specimen was CD45RA+ CD4+ T cells from PBMCs, taken from a donor given antiretroviral therapy, either interrupted or continuous. The sample's cell subset or site label, decoded: naive CD4+ CD45RA+ CD45RO- T cells. These receptors all stem from a child aged 2-17 years with HIV.

In this sample, this clonotype turned up many times. The chain employs TRBV5-1 and TRBJ1-1, with D possibly matching TRBD1 (6 bases). Germline CDR1 reads SGHRS; CDR2 reads YFSETQ. V dropped 5 bases and J dropped 1 base, with 9 bases sitting between them. The CDR3 runs to 13 residues. The CDR3 DNA is TGCGCCAGCAGTTCACAGGGGAACACTGAAGCTTTCTTT. Translated: CASSSQGNTEAFF.

Many counts were recorded for this clonotype. The chain carries TRBV19 and TRBJ1-4, with D possibly TRBD1 on 5 matching bases. The ends were cut back, 6 bases at V and 6 bases at J, with 11 bases in the middle. Germline assignment: CDR1 LNHDA and CDR2 SQIVND (reference sequence). This CDR3 has 13 residues. DNA for the CDR3: TGTGCCAGTAGCCTCACAGGTGATGAAAAACTGTTTTTT. Translated: CASSLTGDEKLFF.

This clonotype is medium-sized (0.01 to 0.1%) within its sample. The CDR3: CASSFTGGDQPQHF. Here the CDR3 DNA reads TGTGCCAGCAGCTTTACGGGTGGAGACCAGCCCCAGCATTTT. V is TRBV5-5 and J is TRBJ1-5, with D unclear. V shed 2 bases and J shed 7 bases, with 13 bases lying between them. CDR1 and CDR2 from the germline V gene are SGHKS and YYEKEE (reference sequence). CDR3 length: 14 residues.

This clonotype has a count of ten or more. The chain links TRBV28 to TRBJ2-1, with 7 positions matching TRBD2. The CDR3 sequence is 17 residues long. Germline V CDR1 and CDR2: MDHEN, SYDVKM. J was trimmed by 5 bases and V by 6 bases; bases with no gene match: 16. Here the CDR3 reads CASSPGRGAKLNNEQFF. Here the CDR3 DNA reads TGTGCCAGCAGCCCGGGGAGGGGAGCAAAATTAAACAATGAGCAGTTCTTC.

This clonotype was observed at least ten times. The rearrangement uses TRBV7-2 and TRBJ2-1; TRBD2 matches at 12 bases. This CDR3 has 16 residues. V lost 5 bases to trimming and J lost 4 bases; unmatched junction nucleotides: 6. Germline V lookup: CDR1 SGHTA, CDR2 FQGNSA. CDR3 bases: TGTGCCAGCAGCACCGCTAGCGGGGGGGGGTACAATGAGCAGTTCTTC. Translating gives CASSTASGGGYNEQFF.

V and J are TRBV20-1 and TRBJ1-5, with D maybe TRBD1 (5 bases). CDR1 and CDR2 from the germline V gene are DFQATT and SNEGSKA (reference sequence). V was clipped by 0 bases and J by 3 bases, with 12 bases between them. This CDR3 has 15 amino acids. CDR3 nucleotide sequence: TGCAGTGCTAGAGATGTGGACAACTACAATCAGCCCCAGCATTTT. This encodes CSARDVDNYNQPQHF.

By proportion, this clonotype is medium-sized. This chain uses TRBV20-1 with TRBJ1-2; D may be TRBD1 (5 bases). V dropped 0 bases and J dropped 8 bases, with 13 bases sitting between them. Germline CDR1 and CDR2: DFQATT and SNEGSKA (reference sequence). The CDR3 totals 13 residues. CDR3 coding DNA: TGCAGTGCTAGAGAAGGGGCAGTAAGAGGCTACACCTTC. This translates into CSAREGAVRGYTF.

This clonotype was observed at least ten times. The chain is built from TRBV11-2 and TRBJ2-3; TRBD2 matches at 9 bases. The junction had 10 bases not matched to a gene; V was cut back by 5 bases and J by 4 bases. This CDR3 spans 16 amino acids. The germline gives CDR1 SGHAT, CDR2 FQNNGV. For the CDR3, the DNA is TGTGCCAGCAGCCCCCCGGGAACTAGCGGGCCAGATACGCAGTATTTT. This sequence encodes CASSPPGTSGPDTQYF.

The table lists this clonotype with many counts. CDR3 amino acids: CASSQSPLGAARNTEAFF. The CDR3 region has the DNA TGCGCCAGCAGCCAATCTCCCCTGGGGGCAGCGCGGAACACTGAAGCTTTCTTT. The rearrangement links TRBV4-1 to TRBJ1-1; D is possibly TRBD1 (6 bases). CDR1 and CDR2 from the germline V gene are MGHRA and YSYEKL. V was pared by 2 bases and J by 1 base, with 20 bases between. The CDR3 has 18 amino acids.

This clonotype occurred many times. The rearrangement joins TRBV5-1 to TRBJ1-2; unclear D gene. This CDR3 has 15 residues. Germline V gene lookup returns CDR1 SGHRS and CDR2 YFSETQ. Deletions cut 1 base from V and 4 bases from J, with 14 bases between. CDR3 DNA sequence: TGCGCCAGCAGCTTGTCCCCCGGTGCGCTCTATGGCTACACCTTC. It yields the protein CASSLSPGALYGYTF. Variable domain in full (rest from reference TRBV5-1 and TRBJ1-2): KAGVTQTPRYLIKTRGQQVTLSCSPISGHRSVSWYQQTPGQGLQFLFEYFSETQRNKGNFPGRFSGRQFSNSRSEMNVSTLELGDSALYLCASSLSPGALYGYTFGSGTRLTVV.

This clonotype was picked up many times. V is TRBV29-1 and J is TRBJ1-2; D remains unclear. Germline V CDR1 and CDR2: SQVTM, ANQGSEA. The ends were cut back, 0 bases at V and 2 bases at J, with 7 bases in the middle. This CDR3 comprises 13 residues. The CDR3 is CSVEEGGNYGYTF. The CDR3, as DNA: TGCAGCGTTGAAGAAGGAGGGAACTATGGCTACACCTTC. The full variable domain, with the rest looked up from reference TRBV29-1 and TRBJ1-2, is SAVISQKPSRDICQRGTSLTIQCQVDSQVTMMFWYRQQPGQSLTLIATANQGSEATYESGFVIDKFPISRPNLTFSTLTVSNMSPEDSSIYLCSVEEGGNYGYTFGSGTRLTVV.

Many counts were recorded for this clonotype. The J gene is TRBJ1-2, the V gene TRBV27; TRBD1 agrees at 10 bases. J lost 8 bases, V lost 6 bases, and 9 bases had no gene match. The CDR3 length is 14 residues. Germline V gives CDR1 MNHEY, CDR2 SMNVEV (reference sequence). The CDR3 DNA follows: TGTGCCAGCAGCAAGACAGGGGGCTTAAGGGGCTACACCTTC. This encodes CASSKTGGLRGYTF.

This clonotype has a count of ten or more. The rearrangement links TRBV13 to TRBJ2-1; 11 bases match TRBD2. The V segment lost 5 bases and the J segment 6 bases; nucleotides outside the gene matches: 12. Germline CDR1 PRHDT, CDR2 FYEKMQ (reference sequence). There are 17 residues in the CDR3. The CDR3 spells CASSPLTSGILGNEQFF. The CDR3 DNA reads as TGTGCCAGCAGCCCCCTGACTAGCGGGATTTTGGGCAATGAGCAGTTCTTC.

This clonotype was seen ten or more times. The chain carries TRBV12-3 or TRBV12-4 and TRBJ2-7; possible D gene TRBD1, 5 bases. CDR3 length equals 15 residues. Between the trimmed V and J ends, which lost 4 bases and 7 bases, there was a span of 20 bases. The CDR3 DNA reads as TGTGCCAGCAGTTCAGGTTTCAGGGCTGTGATTGAGCAGTACTTC. Translation gives CASSSGFRAVIEQYF.

This clonotype was detected ten times or more. The rearrangement links TRBV13 to TRBJ2-7; possibly TRBD1 or TRBD2 for D (5 bases each). This CDR3 comprises 14 residues. V was pared by 5 bases and J by 6 bases, with 17 bases between. Looked up from germline, CDR1 is PRHDT and CDR2 is FYEKMQ (reference sequence). The CDR3 DNA sequence: TGTGCCAGCAGCCCCGGGGTTCCTGGGGGCGAGCAGTACTTC. Its translation is CASSPGVPGGEQYF.

The sample holds many counts of this clonotype. The rearrangement joins TRBV20-1 to TRBJ1-5, with 8 bases fitting TRBD1. The CDR3 totals 13 residues. Germline values: CDR1 DFQATT, CDR2 SNEGSKA (reference sequence). The CDR3 loop reads CTRQGIMNQPQHF. In DNA, the CDR3 is TGCACCCGACAGGGGATAATGAATCAGCCCCAGCATTTT.

This clonotype was seen repeatedly, ten times or more. The chain uses TRBV7-2 and TRBJ1-1; tentative D call: TRBD1 (5 bases). CDR3 length equals 17 residues. The V gene's germline CDR1 is SGHTA and CDR2 FQGNSA. Trimming removed 3 bases at V and 0 bases at J, with 17 bases between. The CDR3 DNA is TGTGCCAGCAGCTTGAAACCGGGACGGACCTTGAACACTGAAGCTTTCTTT. Translation: CASSLKPGRTLNTEAFF.

This clonotype showed up many times. V is TRBV19 and J is TRBJ2-1; D tentatively reads TRBD1 or TRBD2 (5 bases each). Germline V gene data show CDR1 as LNHDA and CDR2 as SQIVND (reference sequence). This CDR3 is 15 amino acids long. The CDR3 spells CVSSIRLGVYAEQFF. The CDR3 DNA reads as TGTGTCAGCAGTATACGACTGGGGGTCTATGCTGAGCAGTTCTTC. Full variable domain (remainder filled in from reference TRBV19 and TRBJ2-1): DGGITQSPKYLFRKEGQNVTLSCEQNLNHDAMYWYRQDPGQGLRLIYYSQIVNDFQKGDIAEGYSVSREKKESFPLTVTSAQKNPTAFYLCVSSIRLGVYAEQFFGPGTRLTVL.

This clonotype is medium-sized. V gene TRBV29-1 combines with J gene TRBJ2-1; maybe TRBD1 (5 bases). Germline CDR1 and CDR2: SQVTM and ANQGSEA. The CDR3 loop spans 14 amino acids. V lost 5 bases, J lost 8 bases, and 19 bases lay in between. CDR3 protein: CSVRRSGRVDEQFF. The DNA of the CDR3 is TGCAGCGTTAGAAGGTCCGGCAGGGTCGATGAGCAGTTCTTC.

At least ten counts were recorded for this clonotype. The J gene is TRBJ2-1, the V gene TRBV18; D ambiguous. Trimming removed 5 bases from V and 4 bases from J, with 15 bases in between. This CDR3 is built from 15 residues. Germline values: CDR1 KGHSH, CDR2 LQKENI. CDR3 amino acids: CASSTGRSPYNEQFF. The DNA for the CDR3 is TGTGCCAGCTCAACGGGTCGGAGCCCTTACAATGAGCAGTTCTTC.

This clonotype has ten or more counts. The chain combines TRBV29-1 with TRBJ1-1; 9 bases match TRBD1. The CDR3 has 13 residues. The V gene end was trimmed by 3 bases and the J gene end by 11 bases; junction bases not matched to a gene: 10. Germline lookup yields CDR1 SQVTM and CDR2 ANQGSEA. The CDR3, as DNA: TGCAGCGTTGATATACAGGGGGCAAAGGATGCTTTCTTT. Translation: CSVDIQGAKDAFF.